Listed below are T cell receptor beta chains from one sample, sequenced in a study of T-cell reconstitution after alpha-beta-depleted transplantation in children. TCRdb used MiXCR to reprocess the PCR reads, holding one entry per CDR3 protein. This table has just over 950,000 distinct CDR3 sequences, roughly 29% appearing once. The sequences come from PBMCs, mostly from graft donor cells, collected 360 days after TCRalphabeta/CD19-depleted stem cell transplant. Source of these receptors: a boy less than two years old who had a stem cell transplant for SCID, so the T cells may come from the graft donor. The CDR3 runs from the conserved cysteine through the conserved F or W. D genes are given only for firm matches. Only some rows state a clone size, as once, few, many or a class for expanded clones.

TGTGCCAGCAGCCAAGATCCAACTAGCGGGGAGTCAGATACGCAGTATTTT	CASSQDPTSGESDTQYF	-	TRBD2	TRBV3-1	TRBJ2-3
TGTGCCAGCAGCCAAGTTAGGAGAGATGAGCAGTTCTTC	CASSQVRRDEQFF	-	-	TRBV3-1	TRBJ2-1
TGTGCCAGCAGTTATAGGGACACCTCCTCCTACGAGCAGTACTTC	CASSYRDTSSYEQYF	-	-	TRBV6-5	TRBJ2-7
TGTGCCATCAGTCCCCACACAGATACGCAGTATTTT	CAISPHTDTQYF	-	-	TRBV10-3	TRBJ2-3
TGTGCCAGCAGTTTTTTCCCGGGGGCCGACTACGAGCAGTACTTC	CASSFFPGADYEQYF	few	-	TRBV12-3/TRBV12-4	TRBJ2-7
TGCAGTGCCAAGGACGAGGCAGAGACCCAGTACTTC	CSAKDEAETQYF	few	-	TRBV20-1	TRBJ2-5
TGCGCCAGCAGCTTGGATCGCGCGGGGGGCCACAATGAGCAGTTCTTC	CASSLDRAGGHNEQFF	-	TRBD2	TRBV5-1	TRBJ2-1
TGTGCCAGCAGATGGGGACGTGGCTACACTGAAGCTTTCTTT	CASRWGRGYTEAFF	-	-	TRBV12-3/TRBV12-4	TRBJ1-1
TGCAGTGCTAGAGATCGACAGCAAAATTCACCCCTCCACTTT	CSARDRQQNSPLHF	few	-	TRBV20-1	TRBJ1-6
TGTGCCAGCAGTTACTCGGCGGGGGGCCCATCCGTGGATACGCAGTATTTT	CASSYSAGGPSVDTQYF	-	TRBD2	TRBV6-2/TRBV6-3	TRBJ2-3
TGCGCCAGCAGCTTGGCTCGGACTAGCGAAAGTCCCCCGACGAATGAGCAGTTCTTC	CASSLARTSESPPTNEQFF	-	TRBD2	TRBV5-1	TRBJ2-1
TGTGCCAGCAGTTTATGGCCAGGGGGAGGCTCACCCCTCCACTTT	CASSLWPGGGSPLHF	few	TRBD1	TRBV12-3/TRBV12-4	TRBJ1-6
TGTGCCAGCAGCTCCCCGATAGACAGGGGAAGGGTGAGTGAGCAGTTCTTC	CASSSPIDRGRVSEQFF	-	TRBD1	TRBV5-8	TRBJ2-1
TGCAGTGCTAGAGCCGGGTCAGATACGCAGTATTTT	CSARAGSDTQYF	-	-	TRBV20-1	TRBJ2-3
TGTGCCAGCAGTTTGCATGCCAGTGGGGCCAACGTCCTGACTTTC	CASSLHASGANVLTF	-	-	TRBV12-3/TRBV12-4	TRBJ2-6
TGTGCCAGCAGCCTTGTCGATGTGGGGACCCAGTACTTC	CASSLVDVGTQYF	once	-	TRBV14	TRBJ2-5
TGTGCCAGCAGCCGAGACAGGACAGCCAAAAACATTCAGTACTTC	CASSRDRTAKNIQYF	few	-	TRBV12-3/TRBV12-4	TRBJ2-4
TGCAGTGCTAGAGATCCACCGACCTACGAGCAGTACTTC	CSARDPPTYEQYF	-	-	TRBV20-1	TRBJ2-7
TGTGCCACCACCAAGGGACTGACCTATGGCTACACCTTC	CATTKGLTYGYTF	-	-	TRBV15	TRBJ1-2
TGCGCCAGCAGCCAAGATGGATATTGGAACACCGGGGAGCTGTTTTTT	CASSQDGYWNTGELFF	few	-	TRBV4-3	TRBJ2-2
TGCAGTGGCTGGGGATCGAACACTGAAGCTTTCTTT	CSGWGSNTEAFF	few	-	TRBV20-1	TRBJ1-1
TGTGCCACCAGCAGTCCCACCGGGCAGGGGGTTCAAGAGACCCAGTACTTC	CATSSPTGQGVQETQYF	-	TRBD1	TRBV15	TRBJ2-5
TGTGCCAGCAGCTTAATATCAGGGAAACGCACAGATACGCAGTATTTT	CASSLISGKRTDTQYF	few	-	TRBV7-8	TRBJ2-3
TGTGCCAGCTCACCTCGGACAGGGGGCCTGGGAGAGACCCAGTACTTC	CASSPRTGGLGETQYF	-	TRBD1	TRBV18	TRBJ2-5
TGTGCCATCAGTCGACAGGGAGCCGGGAGCGGGGCAGATACGCAGTATTTT	CAISRQGAGSGADTQYF	-	-	TRBV10-3	TRBJ2-3
TGCAGCGCCCCAGGGCGGGGGGGCCAGGATACGCAGTATTTT	CSAPGRGGQDTQYF	-	TRBD2	TRBV29-1	TRBJ2-3
TGTGCCAGCTCCTGGACACGCACCACAGATACGCAGTATTTT	CASSWTRTTDTQYF	-	-	TRBV2	TRBJ2-3
TGTGCCAGCACCCAACAGGCCTTCCTAAACACCGGGGAGCTGTTTTTT	CASTQQAFLNTGELFF	few	-	TRBV7-2	TRBJ2-2
TGTGCCAGCAGCCAAGACAGGAGGATAAACACCATATATTTT	CASSQDRRINTIYF	-	-	TRBV7-2	TRBJ1-3
TGCGCCAGCAGCTTGGACCGCCTAGATTCTTACGAGCAGTACTTC	CASSLDRLDSYEQYF	few	-	TRBV5-1	TRBJ2-7
TGTGCCAGCAGCTTAGAGGCCTGGGAGGGCTACACCTTC	CASSLEAWEGYTF	-	-	TRBV7-8	TRBJ1-2
TGCAGTGCCGTTGGATATGAGCAGTTCTTC	CSAVGYEQFF	few	-	TRBV20-1	TRBJ2-1